This TCR beta chain was captured by sequencing in a study of PD-L1 blockade in urothelial cancer. The time point denotes: peripheral blood 6 weeks after treatment start. The assay was immunoSEQ multiplex PCR, and TCRdb's table has in-frame clones only and misses some. The sample yields roughly 100,000 clones, around 78% seen once. This CDR3 has 14 residues. V shed 6 bases, J shed 0 bases, and the junction held 3 bases outside the gene matches. CDR1 is LNHDA, CDR2 SQIVND, per germline (reference sequence). The V and J genes are TRBV19 and TRBJ1-2; TRBD1 agrees at 8 bases. This TCR was recovered from a man in his sixties or seventies with urothelial cancer. Sequenced material: PBMCs, taken around atezolizumab (anti-PD-L1) treatment. The CDR3 here is CASSTGGTNYGYTF. The CDR3 nucleotides read TGTGCCAGTAGCACAGGGGGTACTAACTATGGCTACACCTTC.